This T cell receptor (beta chain) came from a study of T-cell memory formation after mild COVID-19. As for the study in general: The two donors had largely donor-specific TCR clusters. Study-level points and caveats: The appearance of some responding clones in pre-infection memory suggested that cross-reactive memory joined. Whether day 37 second-wave clones are SARS-CoV-2-specific was not confirmed. Clones that contracted clustered mainly in CM and EM if CD4+ and in EMRA if CD8+.

TCRdb passed the 5' RACE reads through MiXCR, listing each CDR3 protein once. Of 430,000 or so distinct CDR3 sequences listed, approximately 25% were seen once; the top ten hold approximately 12%. Trimming removed 1 base from V and 3 bases from J; junction bases left unmatched: 2. Germline assignment: CDR1 KGHSH and CDR2 LQKENI. The CDR3 spans 15 residues. Comment on this clonotype: Its target is unknown.

Sequenced sample: PBMCs or a T cell subset sorted from them (not recorded which). The chain is built from TRBV18 and TRBJ1-1, with 10 bases fitting TRBD1. This TCR was sampled from an adult woman who had mild COVID-19 (a few samples of this study predate the infection). Cell type and time point are not known. Here the CDR3 DNA reads TGTGCCAGCTCACCACTGGGGACAGGGGACACTGAAGCTTTCTTT. Residues: CASSPLGTGDTEAFF.